This T cell receptor (beta chain) was captured in a study of CD8+CD57+ T cells in acquired aplastic anemia. Sequencing was done on patients that had shown CD8+CD57+ cell expansion by flow cytometry. Genomic DNA was employed as the template in profiling TCR beta VDJ and CDR3. One entry per CDR3 protein results from TCRdb running MiXCR on the reads. Of some 160,000 distinct CDR3 sequences listed, around half are singletons. Germline V gene sequence: CDR1 ENHRY, CDR2 SYGVKD. The junction had 6 bases not matched to a gene; V was cut back by 4 bases and J by 0 bases. This CDR3 has 16 residues. This receptor was identified in a human donor with aplastic anemia. Sequenced input: sorted CD4+, CD8+, or CD8+CD57+ T cells (not recorded which) from PBMCs. The gene calls are TRBV10-3 and TRBJ2-3, with 8 bases lining up with TRBD2. The chain's CDR3 is CAISGLAGSSTDTQYF. The CDR3 bases are TGTGCCATCAGTGGATTAGCGGGGTCTAGCACAGATACGCAGTATTTT.